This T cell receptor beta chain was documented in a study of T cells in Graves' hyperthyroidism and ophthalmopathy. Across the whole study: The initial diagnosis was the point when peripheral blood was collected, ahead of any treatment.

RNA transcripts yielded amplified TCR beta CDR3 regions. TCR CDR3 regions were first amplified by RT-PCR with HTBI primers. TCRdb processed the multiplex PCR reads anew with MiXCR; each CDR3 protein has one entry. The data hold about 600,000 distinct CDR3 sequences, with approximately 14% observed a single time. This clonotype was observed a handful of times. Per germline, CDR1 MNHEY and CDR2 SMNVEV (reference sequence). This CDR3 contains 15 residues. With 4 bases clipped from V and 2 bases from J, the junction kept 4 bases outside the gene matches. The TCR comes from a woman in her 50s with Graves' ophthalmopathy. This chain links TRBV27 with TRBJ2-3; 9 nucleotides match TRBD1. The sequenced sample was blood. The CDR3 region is CASSSRDRVTDTQYF. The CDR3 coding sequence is TGTGCCAGCAGTTCCCGGGACAGGGTCACAGATACGCAGTATTTT.